A selection of T cell receptor beta chains follows, all from one sample in a study of blood T cell repertoires in COVID-19. The table came from immunoSEQ multiplex PCR; TCRdb's copy has only in-frame clones and leaves some out. The table has nearly 50,000 clones, around 86% seen once. Sequencing used peripheral blood. Source of these receptors: a woman aged 80 or over with COVID-19, enrolled during active disease. CDR3s include the opening cysteine and the closing phenylalanine or tryptophan. Fields, in order: J gene, V gene, D gene, clone size, CDR3 protein, CDR3 DNA. The D gene is left open where the match is weak. Some rows mark clone size as missing; the rest say once, few, many or name a class of expanded clone.

TRBJ2-7,TRBV9,-,-,CASSARWGTAYEQYF,TGTGCCAGCAGCGCCCGGTGGGGCACCGCCTACGAGCAGTACTTC
TRBJ2-3,TRBV5-8,-,-,CASSLQGLTDTQYF,TGTGCCAGCAGCTTACAGGGCCTCACAGATACGCAGTATTTT
TRBJ1-6,TRBV3-1/TRBV3-2,-,-,CASSKTPGSPLHF,TGTGCCAGCAGCAAAACCCCAGGGTCACCCCTCCACTTT
TRBJ2-3,TRBV2,TRBD2,-,CASRRLAGNTDTQYF,TGTGCCAGCAGGCGTCTAGCGGGGAACACAGATACGCAGTATTTT
TRBJ1-5,TRBV29-1,-,-,CSVEELVGQPQHF,TGCAGCGTTGAAGAGCTGGTCGGGCAGCCCCAGCATTTT
TRBJ2-1,TRBV3-1/TRBV3-2,TRBD1,-,CASSPNFPSSGGWNEQFF,TGTGCCAGCAGCCCTAACTTTCCAAGCTCAGGGGGCTGGAATGAGCAGTTCTTC
TRBJ1-5,TRBV6-5,TRBD1,-,CASSGTENQPQHF,TGTGCCAGCAGCGGGACAGAGAATCAGCCCCAGCATTTT
TRBJ1-5,TRBV7-2,TRBD1,once,CASSLRGTGGNQPQHF,TGTGCCAGCAGCTTAAGGGGGACAGGGGGCAATCAGCCCCAGCATTTT
TRBJ2-3,TRBV5-1,TRBD1,-,CASSPDRALTADTQYF,TGCGCCAGCAGCCCGGACAGGGCTTTGACGGCAGATACGCAGTATTTT
TRBJ1-2,TRBV6-5,-,-,CASSYGRTANYGYTF,TGTGCCAGCAGTTACGGGCGGACAGCTAACTATGGCTACACCTTC
TRBJ1-1,TRBV19,-,-,CASSTPGNTEAFF,TGTGCCAGTAGTACCCCGGGGAACACTGAAGCTTTCTTT
TRBJ1-1,TRBV19,-,-,CASSIGGGGPEAFF,TGTGCCAGTAGTATAGGAGGCGGGGGTCCCGAAGCTTTCTTT
TRBJ2-7,TRBV5-1,TRBD2,-,CASSLSPGLGDEQYF,TGCGCCAGCAGCTTGAGCCCGGGACTAGGGGACGAGCAGTACTTC
TRBJ2-7,TRBV5-5,-,medium-sized,CASSLGPLPLSYEQYF,TGTGCCAGCAGCTTGGGGCCCTTACCCCTCTCCTACGAGCAGTACTTC
TRBJ1-6,TRBV19,TRBD1,-,CASNFGQGDSPLHF,TGTGCCAGTAACTTTGGACAGGGGGATTCACCCCTCCACTTT